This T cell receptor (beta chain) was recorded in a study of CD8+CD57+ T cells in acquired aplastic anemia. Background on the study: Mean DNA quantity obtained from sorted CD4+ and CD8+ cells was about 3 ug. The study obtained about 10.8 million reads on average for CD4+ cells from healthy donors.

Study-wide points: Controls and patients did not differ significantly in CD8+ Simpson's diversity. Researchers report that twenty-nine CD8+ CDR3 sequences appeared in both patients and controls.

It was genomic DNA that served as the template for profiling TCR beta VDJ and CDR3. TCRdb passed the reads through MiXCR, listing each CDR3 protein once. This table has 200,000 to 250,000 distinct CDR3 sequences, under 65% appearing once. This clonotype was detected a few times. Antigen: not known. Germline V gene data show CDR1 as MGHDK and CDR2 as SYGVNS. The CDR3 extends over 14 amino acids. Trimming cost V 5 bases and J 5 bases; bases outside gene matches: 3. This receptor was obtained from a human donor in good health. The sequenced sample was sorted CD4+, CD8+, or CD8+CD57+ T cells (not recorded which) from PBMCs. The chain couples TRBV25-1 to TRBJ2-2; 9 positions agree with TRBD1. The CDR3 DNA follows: TGTGCCAGCAGTCCCGGGACAGGGACCGGGGAGCTGTTTTTT. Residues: CASSPGTGTGELFF.